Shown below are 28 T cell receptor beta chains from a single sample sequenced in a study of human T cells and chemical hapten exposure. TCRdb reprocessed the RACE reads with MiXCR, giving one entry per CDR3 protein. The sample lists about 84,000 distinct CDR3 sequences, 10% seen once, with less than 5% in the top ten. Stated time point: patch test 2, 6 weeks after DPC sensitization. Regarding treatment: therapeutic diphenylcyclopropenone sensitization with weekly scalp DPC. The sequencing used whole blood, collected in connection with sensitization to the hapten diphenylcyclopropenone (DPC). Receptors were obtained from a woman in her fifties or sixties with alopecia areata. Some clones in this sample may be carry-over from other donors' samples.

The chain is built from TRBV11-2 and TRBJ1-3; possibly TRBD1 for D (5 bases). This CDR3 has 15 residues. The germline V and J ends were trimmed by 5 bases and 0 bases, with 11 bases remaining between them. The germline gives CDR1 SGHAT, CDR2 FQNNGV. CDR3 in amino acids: CASSPGRFSGNTIYF. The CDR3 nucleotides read TGTGCCAGCAGCCCGGGGCGGTTCTCTGGAAACACCATATATTTT.

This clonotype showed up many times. DNA for the CDR3: TGTGCCAGCAGCCCGGCAGGGGGTGAGACCCAGTACTTC. Its protein product is CASSPAGGETQYF. The chain combines TRBV7-2 with TRBJ2-5; 7 positions match TRBD1. The CDR3 totals 13 residues. Germline V gene data show CDR1 as SGHTA and CDR2 as FQGNSA. V lost 5 bases and J lost 5; bases outside the gene matches: 5. The variable domain in full, completed from reference TRBV7-2 and TRBJ2-5, reads GAGVSQSPSNKVTEKGKDVELRCDPISGHTALYWYRQSLGQGLEFLIYFQGNSAPDKSGLPSDRFSAERTGGSVSTLTIQRTQQEDSAVYLCASSPAGGETQYFGPGTRLLVL.

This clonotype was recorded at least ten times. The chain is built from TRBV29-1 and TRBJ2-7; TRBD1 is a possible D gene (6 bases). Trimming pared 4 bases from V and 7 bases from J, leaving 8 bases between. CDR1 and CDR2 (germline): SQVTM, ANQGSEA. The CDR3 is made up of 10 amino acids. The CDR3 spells CSVGGTEQYF. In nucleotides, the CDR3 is TGCAGCGTTGGAGGGACAGAGCAGTACTTC.

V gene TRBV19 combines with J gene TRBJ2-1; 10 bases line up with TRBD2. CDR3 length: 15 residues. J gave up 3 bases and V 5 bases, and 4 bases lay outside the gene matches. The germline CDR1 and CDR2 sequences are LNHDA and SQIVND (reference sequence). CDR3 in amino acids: CASSASGRFYNEQFF. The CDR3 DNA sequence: TGTGCCAGTAGTGCTAGCGGGAGATTCTACAATGAGCAGTTCTTC. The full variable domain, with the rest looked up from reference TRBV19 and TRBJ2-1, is DGGITQSPKYLFRKEGQNVTLSCEQNLNHDAMYWYRQDPGQGLRLIYYSQIVNDFQKGDIAEGYSVSREKKESFPLTVTSAQKNPTAFYLCASSASGRFYNEQFFGPGTRLTVL.

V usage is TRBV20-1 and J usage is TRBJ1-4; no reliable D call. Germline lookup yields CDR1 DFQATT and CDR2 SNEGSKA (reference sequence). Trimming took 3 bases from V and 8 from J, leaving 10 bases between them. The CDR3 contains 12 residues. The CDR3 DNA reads TGCAGTGCTAGGACACTCGGAGAAAAACTGTTTTTT. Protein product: CSARTLGEKLFF.

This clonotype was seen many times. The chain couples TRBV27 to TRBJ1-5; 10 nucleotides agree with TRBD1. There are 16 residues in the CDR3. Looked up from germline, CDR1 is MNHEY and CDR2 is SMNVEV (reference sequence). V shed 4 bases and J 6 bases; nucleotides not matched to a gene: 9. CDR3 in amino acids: CASSSQTGGASQPQHF. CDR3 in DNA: TGTGCCAGCAGTTCGCAGACAGGGGGCGCATCTCAGCCCCAGCATTTT.

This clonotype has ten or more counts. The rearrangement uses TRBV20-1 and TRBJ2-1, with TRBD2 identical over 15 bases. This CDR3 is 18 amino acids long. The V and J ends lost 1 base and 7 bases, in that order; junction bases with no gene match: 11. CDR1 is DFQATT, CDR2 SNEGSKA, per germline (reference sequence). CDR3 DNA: TGCAGTGCTAGAGCAACAGGACTAGCGGGAGGGCCAGGTAATGAGCAGTTCTTC. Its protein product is CSARATGLAGGPGNEQFF.

CDR3 in DNA: TGCAGTGCTAGAGATCCAGCGGGAGTATCTGAGCAGTTCTTC. It codes for CSARDPAGVSEQFF. This chain links TRBV20-1 with TRBJ2-1; 8 bases are shared with TRBD2. Trimming cost V 0 bases and J 9 bases; bases outside gene matches: 7. The CDR3 is 14 amino acids. The germline CDR1 and CDR2 sequences are DFQATT and SNEGSKA (reference sequence).

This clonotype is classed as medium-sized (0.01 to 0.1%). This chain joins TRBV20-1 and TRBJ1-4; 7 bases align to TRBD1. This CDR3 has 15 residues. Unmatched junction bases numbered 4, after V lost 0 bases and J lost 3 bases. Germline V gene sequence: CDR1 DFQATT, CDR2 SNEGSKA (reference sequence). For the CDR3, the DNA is TGCAGTGCTAGAGAGGCAGGGGGTGCTAATGAAAAACTGTTTTTT. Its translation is CSAREAGGANEKLFF.

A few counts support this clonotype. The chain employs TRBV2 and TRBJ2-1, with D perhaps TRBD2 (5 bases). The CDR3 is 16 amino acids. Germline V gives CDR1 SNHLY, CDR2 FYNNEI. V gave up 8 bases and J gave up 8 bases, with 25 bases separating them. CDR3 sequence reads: CASSRENVAAGDEQFF. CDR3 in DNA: TGTGCCAGCTCCCGGGAAAACGTTGCCGCCGGGGATGAGCAGTTCTTC.

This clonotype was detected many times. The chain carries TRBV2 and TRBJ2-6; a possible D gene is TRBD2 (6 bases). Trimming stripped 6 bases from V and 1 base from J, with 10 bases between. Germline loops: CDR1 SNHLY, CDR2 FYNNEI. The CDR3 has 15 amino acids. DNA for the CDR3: TGTGCCAGCAGCATACTAGCTTCTGGGGCCAACGTCCTGACTTTC. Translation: CASSILASGANVLTF. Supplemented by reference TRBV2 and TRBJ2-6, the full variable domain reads EPEVTQTPSHQVTQMGQEVILRCVPISNHLYFYWYRQILGQKVEFLVSFYNNEISEKSEIFDDQFSVERPDGSNFTLKIRSTKLEDSAMYFCASSILASGANVLTFGAGSRLTVL.

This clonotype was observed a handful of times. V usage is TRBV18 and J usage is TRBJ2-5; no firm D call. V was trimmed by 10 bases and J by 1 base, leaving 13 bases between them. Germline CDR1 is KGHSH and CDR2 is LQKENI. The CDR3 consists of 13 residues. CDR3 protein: CATNPVFQETQYF. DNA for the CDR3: TGTGCCACCAACCCCGTATTCCAAGAGACCCAGTACTTC.

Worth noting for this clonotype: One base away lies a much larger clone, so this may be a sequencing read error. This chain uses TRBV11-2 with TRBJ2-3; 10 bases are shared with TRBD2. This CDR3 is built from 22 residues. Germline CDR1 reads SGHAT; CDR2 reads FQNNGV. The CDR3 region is CVSSMLSSGSPVGAGARDTQYF. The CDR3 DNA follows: TGTGTCAGCAGCATGCTATCTAGCGGGAGCCCGGTGGGAGCGGGAGCCAGAGATACGCAGTATTTT.

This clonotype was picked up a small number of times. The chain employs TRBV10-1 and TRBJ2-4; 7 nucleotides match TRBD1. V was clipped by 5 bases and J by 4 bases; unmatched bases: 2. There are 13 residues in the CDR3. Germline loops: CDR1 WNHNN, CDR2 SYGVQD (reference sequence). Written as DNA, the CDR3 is TGCGCCAGCAGTCCGGGACAGAAAAACATTCAGTACTTC. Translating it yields CASSPGQKNIQYF.

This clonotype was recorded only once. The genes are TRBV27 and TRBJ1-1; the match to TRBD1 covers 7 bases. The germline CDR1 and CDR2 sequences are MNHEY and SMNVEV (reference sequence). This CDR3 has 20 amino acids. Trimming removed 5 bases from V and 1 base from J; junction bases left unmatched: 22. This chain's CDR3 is CASSPQKGWTGTRSNTEAFF. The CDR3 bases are TGTGCCAGCAGTCCCCAAAAGGGTTGGACAGGTACGCGTTCGAACACTGAAGCTTTCTTT.

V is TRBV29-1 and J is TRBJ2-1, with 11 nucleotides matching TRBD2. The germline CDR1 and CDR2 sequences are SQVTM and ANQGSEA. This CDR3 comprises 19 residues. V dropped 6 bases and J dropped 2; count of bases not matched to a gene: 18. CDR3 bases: TGCAGCGTACTAGGACAGGCGAATTTAGCGGGAGGGACCTACAATGAGCAGTTCTTC. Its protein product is CSVLGQANLAGGTYNEQFF.

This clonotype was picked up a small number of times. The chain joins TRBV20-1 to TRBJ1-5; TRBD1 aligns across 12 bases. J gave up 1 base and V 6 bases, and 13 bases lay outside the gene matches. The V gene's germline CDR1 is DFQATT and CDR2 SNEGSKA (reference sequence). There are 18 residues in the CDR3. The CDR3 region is CSAHLRDRGLSSNQPQHF. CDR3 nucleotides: TGCAGTGCCCATCTCCGGGACAGGGGGCTTTCGAGCAATCAGCCCCAGCATTTT.

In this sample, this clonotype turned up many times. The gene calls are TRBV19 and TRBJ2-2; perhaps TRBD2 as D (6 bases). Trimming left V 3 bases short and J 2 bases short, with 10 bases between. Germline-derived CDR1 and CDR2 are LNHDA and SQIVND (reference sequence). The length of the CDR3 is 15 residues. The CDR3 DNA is TGTGCCAGTAGTATCGGTAGCGGAAACACCGGGGAGCTGTTTTTT. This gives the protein CASSIGSGNTGELFF.

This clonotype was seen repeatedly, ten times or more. Here the CDR3 reads CASSSIGQGAVQETQYF. The CDR3, as DNA: TGTGCCAGCAGCTCAATCGGACAGGGGGCTGTCCAAGAGACCCAGTACTTC. The chain combines TRBV7-2 with TRBJ2-5, with 11 bases that match TRBD1. This CDR3 is built from 17 residues. Germline V gene data show CDR1 as SGHTA and CDR2 as FQGNSA. Germline trimming cut 4 bases from V and 1 base from J; bases unmatched to any gene: 8. The full variable domain, with the rest looked up from reference TRBV7-2 and TRBJ2-5, is GAGVSQSPSNKVTEKGKDVELRCDPISGHTALYWYRQSLGQGLEFLIYFQGNSAPDKSGLPSDRFSAERTGGSVSTLTIQRTQQEDSAVYLCASSSIGQGAVQETQYFGPGTRLLVL.

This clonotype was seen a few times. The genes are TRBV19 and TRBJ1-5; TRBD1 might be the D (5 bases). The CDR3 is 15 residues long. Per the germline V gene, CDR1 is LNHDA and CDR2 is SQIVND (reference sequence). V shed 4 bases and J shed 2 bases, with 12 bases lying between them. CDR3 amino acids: CASSKSQGGNQPQHF. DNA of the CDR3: TGTGCCAGTAGTAAAAGTCAGGGCGGCAATCAGCCCCAGCATTTT.

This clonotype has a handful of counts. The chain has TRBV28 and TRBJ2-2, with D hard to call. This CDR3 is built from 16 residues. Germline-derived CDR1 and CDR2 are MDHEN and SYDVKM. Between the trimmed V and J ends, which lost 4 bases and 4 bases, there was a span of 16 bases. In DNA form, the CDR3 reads TGTGCCAGCAGTTCGCAACCTGGCAGACTCACCGGGGAGCTGTTTTTT. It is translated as CASSSQPGRLTGELFF.

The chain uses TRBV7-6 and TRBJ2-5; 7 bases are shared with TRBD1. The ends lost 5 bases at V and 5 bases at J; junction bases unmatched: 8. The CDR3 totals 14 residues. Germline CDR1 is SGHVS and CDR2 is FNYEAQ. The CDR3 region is CASSTLTGTETQYF. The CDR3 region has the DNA TGTGCCAGCAGCACGCTGACAGGGACGGAGACCCAGTACTTC. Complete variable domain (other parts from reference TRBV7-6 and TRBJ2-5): GAGVSQSPRYKVTKRGQDVALRCDPISGHVSLYWYRQALGQGPEFLTYFNYEAQQDKSGLPNDRFSAERPEGSISTLTIQRTEQRDSAMYRCASSTLTGTETQYFGPGTRLLVL.

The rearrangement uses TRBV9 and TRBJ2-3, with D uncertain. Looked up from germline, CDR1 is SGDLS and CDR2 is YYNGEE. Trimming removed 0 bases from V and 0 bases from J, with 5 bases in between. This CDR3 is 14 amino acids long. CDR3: CASSVAESTDTQYF. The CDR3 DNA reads TGTGCCAGCAGCGTAGCGGAGAGCACAGATACGCAGTATTTT.

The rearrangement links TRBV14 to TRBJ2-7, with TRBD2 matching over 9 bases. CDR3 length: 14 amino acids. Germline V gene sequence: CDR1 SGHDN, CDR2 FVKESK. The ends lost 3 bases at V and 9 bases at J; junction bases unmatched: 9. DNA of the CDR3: TGTGCCAGCAGCCAGGTGTCTAGCGGGACACCGCAGTACTTC. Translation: CASSQVSSGTPQYF.

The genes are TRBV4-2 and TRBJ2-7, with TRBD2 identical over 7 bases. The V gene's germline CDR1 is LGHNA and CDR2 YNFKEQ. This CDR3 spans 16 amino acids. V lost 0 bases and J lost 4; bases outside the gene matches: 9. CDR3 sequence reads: CASSQESSGTPYEQYF. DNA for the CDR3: TGTGCCAGCAGCCAAGAGTCCAGCGGGACGCCTTACGAGCAGTACTTC.

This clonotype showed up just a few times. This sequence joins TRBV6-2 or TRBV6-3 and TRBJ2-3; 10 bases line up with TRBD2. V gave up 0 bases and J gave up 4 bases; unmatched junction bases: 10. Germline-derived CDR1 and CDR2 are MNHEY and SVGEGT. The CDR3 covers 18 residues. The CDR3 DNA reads TGTGCCAGCAGTTACTCGAGCAAGCGGGAGGGCCGTGCAGATACGCAGTATTTT. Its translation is CASSYSSKREGRADTQYF.

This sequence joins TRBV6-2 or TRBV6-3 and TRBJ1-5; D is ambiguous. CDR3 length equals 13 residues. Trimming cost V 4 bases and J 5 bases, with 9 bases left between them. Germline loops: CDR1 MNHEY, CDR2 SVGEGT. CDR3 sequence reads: CASSFRRDQPQHF. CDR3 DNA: TGTGCCAGCAGTTTTCGACGGGATCAGCCCCAGCATTTT.

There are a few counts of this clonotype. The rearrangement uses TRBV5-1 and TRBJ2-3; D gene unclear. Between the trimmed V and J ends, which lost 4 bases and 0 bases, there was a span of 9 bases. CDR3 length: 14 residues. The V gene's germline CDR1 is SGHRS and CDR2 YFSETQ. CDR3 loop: CASSAGHSTDTQYF. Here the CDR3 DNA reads TGCGCCAGCAGCGCCGGGCATAGCACAGATACGCAGTATTTT. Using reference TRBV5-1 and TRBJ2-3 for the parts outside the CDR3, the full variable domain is KAGVTQTPRYLIKTRGQQVTLSCSPISGHRSVSWYQQTPGQGLQFLFEYFSETQRNKGNFPGRFSGRQFSNSRSEMNVSTLELGDSALYLCASSAGHSTDTQYFGPGTRLTVL.